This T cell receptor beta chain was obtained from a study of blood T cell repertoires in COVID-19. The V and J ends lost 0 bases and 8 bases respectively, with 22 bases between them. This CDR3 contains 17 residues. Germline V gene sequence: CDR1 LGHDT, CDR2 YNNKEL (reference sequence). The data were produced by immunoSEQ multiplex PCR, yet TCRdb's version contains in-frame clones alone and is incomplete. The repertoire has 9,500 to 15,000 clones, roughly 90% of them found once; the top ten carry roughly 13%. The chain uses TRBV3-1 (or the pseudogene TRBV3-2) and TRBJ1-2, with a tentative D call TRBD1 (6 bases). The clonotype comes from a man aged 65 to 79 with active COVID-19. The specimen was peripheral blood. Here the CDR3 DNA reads TGTGCCAGCAGCCAAGATTTAACGACAGGTCGAGCTGGAGGCTACACCTTC. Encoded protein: CASSQDLTTGRAGGYTF.